These 5 T cell receptor beta chains share one sample of origin, sequenced in a study of blood T cell repertoires in COVID-19. TCRdb's table, derived via immunoSEQ multiplex PCR, lists solely in-frame clones and lacks some. The table lists about 100,000 clones, roughly nine tenths of them singletons. Sequenced material: peripheral blood. Receptors were obtained from a human donor with active COVID-19. The donor label of this sample is uncertain.

J is TRBJ1-4 and V is TRBV28; weak D call: TRBD1 (5 bases). CDR1 is MDHEN, CDR2 SYDVKM, per germline. The V end lost 6 bases, the J end lost 10 bases, and 12 bases lay between the germline ends. The CDR3 has 12 amino acids. The CDR3 DNA is TGTGCCAGCAGCTCAGGGATCGGAAAACTGTTTTTT. Protein: CASSSGIGKLFF.

CDR3 sequence reads: CASSDLQWRGRTDTQYF. CDR3 coding DNA: TGTGCCAGCAGTGACCTTCAGTGGCGGGGGCGGACAGATACGCAGTATTTT. The chain recombines TRBV6-4 with TRBJ2-3; D might be TRBD2 (7 bases). Germline CDR1 and CDR2: MRHNA and SNTAGT. V lost 2 bases and J lost 3, with 18 bases in between. This CDR3 has 17 residues.

This chain links TRBV28 with TRBJ1-2, with a weak D call TRBD1 (5 bases). The germline V gene has CDR1 MDHEN and CDR2 SYDVKM. The CDR3 is 12 residues long. The V end lost 2 bases, the J end lost 8 bases, and 9 bases lay between the germline ends. The CDR3 here is CASSLGGFGYTF. For the CDR3, the DNA is TGTGCCAGCAGTTTAGGGGGGTTCGGCTACACCTTC.

CDR3 in amino acids: CAISGGVPDTQYF. CDR3 bases: TGTGCCATCAGTGGCGGGGTTCCAGATACGCAGTATTTT. The gene calls are TRBV10-3 and TRBJ2-3, with D possibly matching TRBD2 (6 bases). The CDR3 covers 13 residues. The germline gives CDR1 ENHRY, CDR2 SYGVKD. V lost 4 bases and J 4 bases, leaving 9 bases between the germline ends.

This chain joins TRBV27 and TRBJ2-6, with 7 nucleotides matching TRBD2. Germline V gene sequence: CDR1 MNHEY, CDR2 SMNVEV (reference sequence). The ends lost 9 bases at V and 0 bases at J; junction bases unmatched: 5. This CDR3 spans 15 amino acids. CDR3 in amino acids: CASSPGGSGANVLTF. In nucleotides, the CDR3 is TGTGCCAGTTCCCCGGGGGGCTCTGGGGCCAACGTCCTGACTTTC. The variable domain in full, completed from reference TRBV27 and TRBJ2-6, reads EAQVTQNPRYLITVTGKKLTVTCSQNMNHEYMSWYRQDPGLGLRQIYYSMNVEVTDKGDVPEGYKVSRKEKRNFPLILESPSPNQTSLYFCASSPGGSGANVLTFGAGSRLTVL.